Each of the 18 T cell receptor beta chains below was sequenced from the same sample in a study of post-analysis software for immune sequencing data. No cognate antigen is known for these TCRs. Tagging with unique molecular identifiers was a feature of the TCR beta cDNA libraries. One entry per CDR3 protein, called by TCRdb with MiXCR from the PCR reads. Found here are roughly 580,000 distinct CDR3 sequences, 44% of them singletons; the top ten hold approximately 1.7%. The study, taken as a whole, reports: There were about five TRBV segments more frequent in patients than controls, and TRBV5-6, TRBV5-1 and TRBV20-1 were among them.

The sample taken for sequencing was blood. These TCRs come from a girl aged 10 to 17 with multiple sclerosis.

This clonotype was detected ten times or more. V gene TRBV9 combines with J gene TRBJ2-1, with TRBD1 as a possible D gene (6 bases). Trimming took off 0 bases at V and 0 bases at J, with 10 bases between the two ends. The CDR3 runs 16 residues. Germline V gives CDR1 SGDLS, CDR2 YYNGEE. The CDR3 nucleotides are TGTGCCAGCAGCGTAGATCAGGGGCTCTCCTACAATGAGCAGTTCTTC. Protein product: CASSVDQGLSYNEQFF.

This clonotype was seen a handful of times. This chain joins TRBV7-6 and TRBJ2-1; 11 positions match TRBD2. The V and J ends lost 3 bases and 8 bases, in that order; junction bases with no gene match: 9. CDR3 length: 16 amino acids. The germline V gene encodes CDR1 SGHVS and CDR2 FNYEAQ. DNA for the CDR3: TGTGCCAGCAGCTTCCGTAGCGGGAGGGCCCAAGATGAGCAGTTCTTC. This encodes CASSFRSGRAQDEQFF.

This clonotype came up a few times. CDR3 DNA sequence: TGCGCCAGCAGCCAGCGGGAGGGAAATCCGTCGATCTACGAGCAGTACTTC. Translation: CASSQREGNPSIYEQYF. The chain has TRBV4-1 and TRBJ2-7; 9 bases are shared with TRBD2. Germline V gives CDR1 MGHRA, CDR2 YSYEKL. There are 17 residues in the CDR3. V lost 3 bases and J lost 3; bases outside the gene matches: 12.

This chain links TRBV10-3 with TRBJ1-1, with a weak D call TRBD1 (6 bases). Trimming stripped 4 bases from V and 0 bases from J, with 15 bases between. The CDR3 contains 16 residues. Per germline, CDR1 ENHRY and CDR2 SYGVKD. CDR3 in DNA: TGTGCCATCAGTGGCACCGGACAGTCGATGAACACTGAAGCTTTCTTT. It translates to CAISGTGQSMNTEAFF.

The chain carries TRBV6-5 and TRBJ2-5; TRBD1 matches at 9 bases. This CDR3 contains 15 residues. V dropped 4 bases and J dropped 5; count of bases not matched to a gene: 8. Germline lookup yields CDR1 MNHEY and CDR2 SVGAGI. The CDR3: CASSLRDRVFETQYF. CDR3 sequence (DNA): TGTGCCAGCAGTTTGCGGGACAGGGTTTTCGAGACCCAGTACTTC.

The chain links TRBV29-1 to TRBJ2-6; D is undetermined. The V gene lost 4 bases and the J gene lost 7 bases, with 14 bases spanning the gap. This CDR3 comprises 14 residues. Germline lookup yields CDR1 SQVTM and CDR2 ANQGSEA. The CDR3 sequence: CSVAQRVGANVLTF. In nucleotides, the CDR3 is TGCAGCGTTGCCCAGAGAGTCGGTGCCAACGTCCTGACTTTC.

The rearrangement joins TRBV20-1 to TRBJ2-1, with 11 positions matching TRBD2. The V and J ends lost 5 bases and 5 bases, in that order; junction bases with no gene match: 11. This CDR3 is 16 amino acids long. Germline lookup yields CDR1 DFQATT and CDR2 SNEGSKA (reference sequence). In DNA, the CDR3 is TGCAGTGCTTTTCTAGCGGGAGGACGTTTGGACAATGAGCAGTTCTTC. Amino acid sequence: CSAFLAGGRLDNEQFF.

This chain uses TRBV5-1 with TRBJ2-1, with 9 bases aligning to TRBD2. J lost 7 bases, V lost 1 base, and 6 bases had no gene match. Germline V lookup: CDR1 SGHRS, CDR2 YFSETQ. There are 15 residues in the CDR3. The CDR3 reads CASSLNQREENEQFF. DNA of the CDR3: TGCGCCAGCAGCTTGAACCAGCGGGAGGAAAATGAGCAGTTCTTC.

This chain connects TRBV6-1 to TRBJ2-7; perhaps TRBD2 as D (5 bases). The V end lost 3 bases, the J end lost 7 bases, and 13 bases lay between the germline ends. The CDR3 extends over 13 amino acids. Per the germline V gene, CDR1 is MNHNS and CDR2 is SASEGT. The CDR3 DNA sequence: TGTGCCAGCAGTGATTTCGTTGGACTGGAGCAGTACTTC. Amino acids: CASSDFVGLEQYF.

This clonotype was seen ten or more times. The rearrangement links TRBV6-5 to TRBJ2-7; 11 bases line up with TRBD2. Trimming cost V 4 bases and J 0 bases; bases outside gene matches: 11. The CDR3 loop spans 18 amino acids. Germline loops: CDR1 MNHEY, CDR2 SVGAGI. The CDR3 is CASSSQTSGAAFSYEQYF. The CDR3 bases are TGTGCCAGCAGTTCCCAGACTAGCGGGGCCGCTTTCTCCTACGAGCAGTACTTC.

Only a few counts were recorded for this clonotype. The rearrangement joins TRBV7-7 to TRBJ2-5; 7 bases fit TRBD2. Germline V gene lookup returns CDR1 SSHAT and CDR2 FNYEAQ (reference sequence). J gave up 5 bases and V 7 bases, and 7 bases lay outside the gene matches. This CDR3 is built from 13 residues. The CDR3: CASTLGGIETQYF. In DNA, the CDR3 is TGTGCCAGCACCCTGGGAGGGATTGAGACCCAGTACTTC.

This clonotype was observed a handful of times. The rearrangement joins TRBV12-3 or TRBV12-4 to TRBJ2-5; 14 positions match TRBD2. Trimming took 3 bases from V and 5 from J; bases not matched to a gene: 11. The CDR3 runs to 18 residues. The chain's CDR3 is CASSLETSGRGGVETQYF. CDR3 sequence (DNA): TGTGCCAGCAGTTTGGAGACTAGCGGGAGGGGTGGTGTGGAGACCCAGTACTTC.

The chain is built from TRBV12-3 or TRBV12-4 and TRBJ2-1; 8 bases agree with TRBD2. The junction had 10 bases not matched to a gene; V was cut back by 6 bases and J by 6 bases. This CDR3 has 15 residues. Written as DNA, the CDR3 is TGTGCCAGCAGCCTGTGGAGCGGGAGTGGCAATGAGCAGTTCTTC. Translated: CASSLWSGSGNEQFF.

CDR3 loop: CATSDQTATNYGYTF. For the CDR3, the DNA is TGTGCCACCAGTGATCAGACAGCGACTAACTATGGCTACACCTTC. V is TRBV24-1 and J is TRBJ1-2, with D possibly TRBD1 on 5 matching bases. V was trimmed by 3 bases and J by 0 bases, leaving 10 bases between them. The germline V gene has CDR1 KGHDR and CDR2 SFDVKD. The CDR3 consists of 15 residues.

The chain has TRBV4-2 and TRBJ2-1; 10 bases are shared with TRBD2. The germline V gene encodes CDR1 LGHNA and CDR2 YNFKEQ. The length of the CDR3 is 16 residues. V lost 0 bases to trimming and J lost 10 bases; unmatched junction nucleotides: 9. In DNA form, the CDR3 reads TGTGCCAGCAGCCAAGATACAGCGGGAGGGCCCGGAGAGCAGTTCTTC. Translated: CASSQDTAGGPGEQFF.

This clonotype was counted only a few times. The chain combines TRBV12-3 or TRBV12-4 with TRBJ2-5; weak D call: TRBD2 (6 bases). TRBJ2-7 explains the end of the DNA better; the J call may be wrong. The length of the CDR3 is 14 residues. The CDR3 nucleotides are TGTGCCAGTAAGCTAGGCGGGGAGGTCGACGAGCAGTACTTC. This translates into CASKLGGEVDEQYF.

The chain carries TRBV7-2 and TRBJ2-1; D is possibly TRBD1 (6 bases). The CDR3 contains 15 residues. CDR1 is SGHTA, CDR2 FQGNSA, per germline. The ends were cut back, 4 bases at V and 9 bases at J, with 19 bases in the middle. This chain's CDR3 is CASSSQGKGGSEQFF. CDR3 in DNA: TGTGCCAGCAGCTCCCAGGGGAAAGGGGGAAGTGAGCAGTTCTTC.

This clonotype was counted only a few times. This sequence joins TRBV6-5 and TRBJ2-1; TRBD2 agrees at 12 bases. The CDR3 spans 15 residues. With V trimmed by 6 bases and J by 8 bases, 8 bases remained unmatched. Per the germline V gene, CDR1 is MNHEY and CDR2 is SVGAGI. CDR3 residues: CASSKTSGRIDEQFF. For the CDR3, the DNA is TGTGCCAGCAGCAAAACTAGCGGGAGGATCGATGAGCAGTTCTTC.